The 10 T cell receptor beta chains below all came from one sample that was sequenced in a study of OX40 agonist ivuxolimab in advanced cancers. The data were produced by immunoSEQ multiplex PCR, yet TCRdb's version contains in-frame clones alone and is incomplete. The table records tens of thousands of clones, 60% to 80% of them present only once. Sequencing used CD4+ or CD8+ T cells sorted from blood, obtained in a trial of the OX40 agonist ivuxolimab. The receptors here all came from an adult with an advanced solid tumor such as melanoma, head and neck, liver or kidney cancer.

The chain is built from TRBV5-1 and TRBJ1-2; D call uncertain. Germline assignment: CDR1 SGHRS and CDR2 YFSETQ. The germline V and J ends were trimmed by 1 base and 2 bases, with 12 bases remaining between them. CDR3 length equals 15 residues. The CDR3 sequence: CASSLFSDVNYGYTF. CDR3 nucleotides: TGCGCCAGCAGCTTGTTTTCGGACGTAAACTATGGCTACACCTTC.

The chain couples TRBV7-2 to TRBJ2-3; 8 bases map to TRBD2. The length of the CDR3 is 15 residues. Germline V CDR1 and CDR2: SGHTA, FQGNSA. With 5 bases clipped from V and 5 bases from J, the junction kept 9 bases outside the gene matches. The CDR3 coding sequence is TGTGCCAGCAGCACGGGGACTAGTCTAGGAGATACGCAGTATTTT. This gives the protein CASSTGTSLGDTQYF.

This clone was detected only once. This chain links TRBV19 with TRBJ1-5; tentative D call: TRBD1 (5 bases). The CDR3 spans 13 residues. Germline-derived CDR1 and CDR2 are LNHDA and SQIVND (reference sequence). Trimming took off 5 bases at V and 9 bases at J, with 14 bases between the two ends. The CDR3 sequence: CASSSGTAPPQHF. The CDR3 bases are TGTGCCAGTAGTTCAGGGACCGCCCCGCCCCAGCATTTT.

This clone counts as medium-sized (0.01 to 0.1%). The chain recombines TRBV10-2 with TRBJ2-2; D is uncertain. Germline V lookup: CDR1 WSHSY, CDR2 SAAADI. V dropped 5 bases and J dropped 2 bases, with 6 bases sitting between them. This CDR3 has 13 residues. CDR3 bases: TGCGCCAGCAGTCGGCAAAACACCGGGGAGCTGTTTTTT. It is translated as CASSRQNTGELFF.

CDR3 in DNA: TGTGCCAGCACCCTCCGAAGTAGCGGGTCCCGGGCGAGGCAGTTCTTC. Amino acid sequence: CASTLRSSGSRARQFF. The genes are TRBV28 and TRBJ2-1, with TRBD2 identical over 7 bases. This CDR3 has 16 residues. The J segment lost 12 bases and the V segment lost 7 bases, leaving 21 bases of the junction unmatched. Germline CDR1 reads MDHEN; CDR2 reads SYDVKM.

This rearrangement joins TRBV7-8 to TRBJ2-7; unclear D gene. Germline V lookup: CDR1 SGHVS, CDR2 FQNEAQ. V was clipped by 6 bases and J by 2 bases, with 14 bases between them. The CDR3 runs to 14 residues. CDR3 nucleotides: TGTGCCAGCAGTAAAAGGACGCCAACCTACGAGCAGTACTTC. Encoded protein: CASSKRTPTYEQYF.

This chain uses TRBV5-1 with TRBJ2-3; the D gene is possibly TRBD1 (5 bases). This CDR3 spans 15 amino acids. Trimming shortened V by 0 bases and J by 0 bases, and 8 bases separated the two germline ends. Per the germline V gene, CDR1 is SGHRS and CDR2 is YFSETQ. For the CDR3, the DNA is TGCGCCAGCAGCTTGGGACAGACTAGCACAGATACGCAGTATTTT. Translating it yields CASSLGQTSTDTQYF. The full variable domain, in which reference TRBV5-1 and TRBJ2-3 provide the parts outside the CDR3, is KAGVTQTPRYLIKTRGQQVTLSCSPISGHRSVSWYQQTPGQGLQFLFEYFSETQRNKGNFPGRFSGRQFSNSRSEMNVSTLELGDSALYLCASSLGQTSTDTQYFGPGTRLTVL.

The chain is built from TRBV2 and TRBJ2-1, with TRBD2 matching over 10 bases. The germline V gene encodes CDR1 SNHLY and CDR2 FYNNEI. V lost 5 bases to trimming and J lost 5 bases; unmatched junction nucleotides: 6. The length of the CDR3 is 15 residues. This CDR3 reads CASSRGLAGDNEQFF. The DNA of the CDR3 is TGTGCCAGCAGTAGAGGCCTAGCGGGAGACAATGAGCAGTTCTTC.

This clone occurred once. CDR3 region: CASTSPEDGYYGYTF. The DNA for the CDR3 is TGTGCCAGCACCAGCCCTGAGGACGGATACTATGGCTACACCTTC. This sequence joins TRBV6-1 and TRBJ1-2; D not certain. The CDR3 consists of 15 residues. V was clipped by 7 bases and J by 3 bases, with 18 bases between them. Germline lookup yields CDR1 MNHNS and CDR2 SASEGT.

The chain carries TRBV5-1 and TRBJ2-1, with TRBD2 identical over 11 bases. With 2 bases clipped from V and 5 bases from J, the junction kept 12 bases outside the gene matches. The CDR3 consists of 18 residues. CDR1 SGHRS and CDR2 YFSETQ come from the germline V gene. The CDR3 is CASSLGVRGSGRDNEQFF. The CDR3 nucleotides read TGCGCCAGCAGCTTAGGCGTCAGGGGTAGCGGGAGGGACAATGAGCAGTTCTTC.